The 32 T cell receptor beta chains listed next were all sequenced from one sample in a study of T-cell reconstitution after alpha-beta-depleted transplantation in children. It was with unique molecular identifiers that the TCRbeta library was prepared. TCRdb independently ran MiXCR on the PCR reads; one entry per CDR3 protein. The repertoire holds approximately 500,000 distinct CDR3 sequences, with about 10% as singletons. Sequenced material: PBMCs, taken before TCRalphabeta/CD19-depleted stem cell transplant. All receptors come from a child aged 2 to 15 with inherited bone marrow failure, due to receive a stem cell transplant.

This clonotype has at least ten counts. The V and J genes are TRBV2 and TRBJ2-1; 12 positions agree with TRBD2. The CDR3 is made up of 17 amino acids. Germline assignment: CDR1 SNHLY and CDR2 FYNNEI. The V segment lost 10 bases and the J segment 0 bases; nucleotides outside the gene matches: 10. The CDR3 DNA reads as TGTGCCACAACGGGACTAGCGGGCCCTAGCTCCTACAATGAGCAGTTCTTC. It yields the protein CATTGLAGPSSYNEQFF.

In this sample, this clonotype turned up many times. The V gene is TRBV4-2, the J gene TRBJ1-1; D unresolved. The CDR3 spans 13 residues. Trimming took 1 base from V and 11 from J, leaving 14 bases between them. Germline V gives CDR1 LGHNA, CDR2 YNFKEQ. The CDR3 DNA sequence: TGTGCCAGCAGCCAAGCTTCCCTTCCGGAGGCTTTCTTT. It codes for CASSQASLPEAFF.

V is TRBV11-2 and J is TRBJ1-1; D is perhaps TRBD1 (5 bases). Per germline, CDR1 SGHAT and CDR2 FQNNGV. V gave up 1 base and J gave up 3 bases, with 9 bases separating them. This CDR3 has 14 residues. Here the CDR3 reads CASSLGGPYTEAFF. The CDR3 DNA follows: TGTGCCAGCAGCTTAGGGGGCCCTTACACTGAAGCTTTCTTT.

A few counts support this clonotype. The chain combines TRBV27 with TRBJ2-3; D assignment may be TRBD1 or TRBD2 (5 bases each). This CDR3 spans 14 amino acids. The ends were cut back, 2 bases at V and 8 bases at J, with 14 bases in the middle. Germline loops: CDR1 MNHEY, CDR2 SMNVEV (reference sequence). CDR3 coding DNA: TGTGCCAGCAGTTTAACCGCCCCCGGGGCTACGCAGTATTTT. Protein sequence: CASSLTAPGATQYF.

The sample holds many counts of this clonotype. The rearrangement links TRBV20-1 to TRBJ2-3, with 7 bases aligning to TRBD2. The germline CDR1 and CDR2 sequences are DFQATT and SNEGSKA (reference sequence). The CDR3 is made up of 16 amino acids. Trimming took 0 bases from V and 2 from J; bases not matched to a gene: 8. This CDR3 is CSARDLKAGDTDTQYF. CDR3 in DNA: TGCAGTGCTAGAGATCTTAAGGCGGGAGACACAGATACGCAGTATTTT.

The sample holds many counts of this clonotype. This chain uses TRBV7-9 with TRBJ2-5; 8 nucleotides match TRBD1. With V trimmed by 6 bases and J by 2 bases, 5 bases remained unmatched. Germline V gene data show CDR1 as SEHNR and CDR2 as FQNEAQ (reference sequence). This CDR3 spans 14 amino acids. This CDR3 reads CASRSDRAQETQYF. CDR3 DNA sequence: TGTGCCAGCAGATCGGACAGGGCTCAAGAGACCCAGTACTTC.

CDR3 sequence (DNA): TGTGCCAGCAGCCAAGACCAGTGGGAGAGTGGGGTCGATGAGCAGTTCTTC. Translated, it gives CASSQDQWESGVDEQFF. This rearrangement joins TRBV4-2 to TRBJ2-1; maybe TRBD2 (5 bases). The germline gives CDR1 LGHNA, CDR2 YNFKEQ. CDR3 length: 17 amino acids. V was clipped by 0 bases and J by 8 bases, with 20 bases between them.

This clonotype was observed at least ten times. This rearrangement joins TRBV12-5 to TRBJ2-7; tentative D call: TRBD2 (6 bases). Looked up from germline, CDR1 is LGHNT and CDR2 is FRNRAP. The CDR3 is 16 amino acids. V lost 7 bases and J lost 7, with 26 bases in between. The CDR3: CASDYPRDSTSGEQYF. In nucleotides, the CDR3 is TGTGCTAGTGACTACCCCCGGGACTCCACGAGTGGGGAGCAGTACTTC. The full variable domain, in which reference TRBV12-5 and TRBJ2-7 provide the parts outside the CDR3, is DARVTQTPRHKVTEMGQEVTMRCQPILGHNTVFWYRQTMMQGLELLAYFRNRAPLDDSGMPKDRFSAEMPDATLATLKIQPSEPRDSAVYFCASDYPRDSTSGEQYFGPGTRLTVT.

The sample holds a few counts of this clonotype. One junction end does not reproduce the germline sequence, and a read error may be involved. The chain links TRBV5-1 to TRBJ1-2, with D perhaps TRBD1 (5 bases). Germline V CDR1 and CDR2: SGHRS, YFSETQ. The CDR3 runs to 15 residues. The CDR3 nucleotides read TGCGCCAGCAGCCTGGGACCTCTCGAGGGGTATGTCTACACCTTC. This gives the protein CASSLGPLEGYVYTF.

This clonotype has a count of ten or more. CDR3 DNA sequence: TGTGCCAGCAGTTCGGAGCGGAGCTCCTACAATGAGCAGTTCTTC. It encodes CASSSERSSYNEQFF. The chain links TRBV27 to TRBJ2-1, with D maybe TRBD2 (5 bases). With 4 bases removed from V and 0 bases from J, the gap between germline ends came to 10 bases. Per germline, CDR1 MNHEY and CDR2 SMNVEV (reference sequence). CDR3 length equals 15 residues.

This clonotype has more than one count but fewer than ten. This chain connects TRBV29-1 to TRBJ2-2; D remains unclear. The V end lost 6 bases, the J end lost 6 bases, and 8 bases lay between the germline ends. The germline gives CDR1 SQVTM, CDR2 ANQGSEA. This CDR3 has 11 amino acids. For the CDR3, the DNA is TGCAGCGTCAGTGGAGCCGGGGAGCTGTTTTTT. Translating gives CSVSGAGELFF.

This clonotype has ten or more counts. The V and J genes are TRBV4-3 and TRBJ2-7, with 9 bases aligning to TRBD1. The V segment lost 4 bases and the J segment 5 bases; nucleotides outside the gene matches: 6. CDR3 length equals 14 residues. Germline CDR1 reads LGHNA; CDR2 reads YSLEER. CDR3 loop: CASSRRDREDEQYF. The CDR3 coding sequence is TGCGCCAGCAGCCGGAGGGACAGGGAGGACGAGCAGTACTTC.

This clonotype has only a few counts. CDR3: CASSPAGTGYYGYTF. The CDR3 DNA reads TGTGCCAGCTCACCAGCCGGGACAGGGTACTATGGCTACACCTTC. The V call is TRBV18, the J call TRBJ1-2, with 9 bases that match TRBD1. The trim removed 2 bases at V and 3 bases at J, leaving 4 bases unmatched. The V gene's germline CDR1 is KGHSH and CDR2 LQKENI. The CDR3 consists of 15 residues.

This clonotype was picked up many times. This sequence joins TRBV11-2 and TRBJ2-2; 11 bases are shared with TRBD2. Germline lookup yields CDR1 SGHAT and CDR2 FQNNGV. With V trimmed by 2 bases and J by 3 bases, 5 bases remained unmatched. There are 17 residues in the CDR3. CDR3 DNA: TGTGCCAGCAGCTTATCCCTAGCGGGAGGTTACACCGGGGAGCTGTTTTTT. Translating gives CASSLSLAGGYTGELFF.

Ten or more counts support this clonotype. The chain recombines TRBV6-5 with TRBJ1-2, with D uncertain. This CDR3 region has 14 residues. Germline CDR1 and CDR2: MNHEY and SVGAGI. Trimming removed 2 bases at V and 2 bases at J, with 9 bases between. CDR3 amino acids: CASSYSESNYGYTF. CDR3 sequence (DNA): TGTGCCAGCAGTTACAGCGAGTCAAACTATGGCTACACCTTC.

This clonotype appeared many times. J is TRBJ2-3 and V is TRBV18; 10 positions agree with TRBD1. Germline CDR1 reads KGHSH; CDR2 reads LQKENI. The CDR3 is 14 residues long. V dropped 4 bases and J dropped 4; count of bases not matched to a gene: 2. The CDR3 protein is CASSRDRGADTQYF. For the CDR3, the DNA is TGTGCCAGCTCACGGGACAGGGGCGCAGATACGCAGTATTTT.

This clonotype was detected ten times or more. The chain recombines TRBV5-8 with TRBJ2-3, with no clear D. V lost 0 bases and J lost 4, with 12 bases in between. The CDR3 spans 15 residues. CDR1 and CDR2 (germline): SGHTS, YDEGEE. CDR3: CASSLGGLLPDTQYF. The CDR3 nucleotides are TGTGCCAGCAGCTTGGGTGGGTTACTCCCAGATACGCAGTATTTT.

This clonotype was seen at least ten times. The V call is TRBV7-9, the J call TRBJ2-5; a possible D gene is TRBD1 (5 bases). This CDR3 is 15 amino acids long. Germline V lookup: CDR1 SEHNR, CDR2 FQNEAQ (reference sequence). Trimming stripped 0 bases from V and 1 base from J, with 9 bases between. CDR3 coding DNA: TGTGCCAGCAGCTTAGCCTCCAGGGCCCAAGAGACCCAGTACTTC. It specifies CASSLASRAQETQYF. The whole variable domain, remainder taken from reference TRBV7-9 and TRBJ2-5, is DTGVSQNPRHKITKRGQNVTFRCDPISEHNRLYWYRQTLGQGPEFLTYFQNEAQLEKSRLLSDRFSAERPKGSFSTLEIQRTEQGDSAMYLCASSLASRAQETQYFGPGTRLLVL.

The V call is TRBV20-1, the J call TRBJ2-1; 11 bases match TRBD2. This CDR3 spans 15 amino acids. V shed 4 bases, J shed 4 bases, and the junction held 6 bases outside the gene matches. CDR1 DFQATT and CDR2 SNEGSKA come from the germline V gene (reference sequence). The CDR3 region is CSANLASGGYNEQFF. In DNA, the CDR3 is TGCAGTGCTAACTTGGCTAGCGGGGGGTACAATGAGCAGTTCTTC.

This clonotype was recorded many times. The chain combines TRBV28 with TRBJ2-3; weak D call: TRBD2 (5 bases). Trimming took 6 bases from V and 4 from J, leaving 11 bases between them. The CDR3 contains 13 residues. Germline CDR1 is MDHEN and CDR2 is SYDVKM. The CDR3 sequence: CASSGNAPDTQYF. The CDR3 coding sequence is TGTGCCAGCAGCGGGAACGCCCCAGATACGCAGTATTTT.

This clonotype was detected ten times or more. The CDR3 reads CASSQDSGTGQFF. The DNA for the CDR3 is TGCGCCAGCAGCCAAGATTCCGGCACGGGGCAGTTCTTC. The chain combines TRBV4-3 with TRBJ2-1; no firm D call. V lost 0 bases to trimming and J lost 12 bases, with 12 bases between them. The CDR3 has 13 residues. Germline CDR1 is LGHNA and CDR2 is YSLEER.

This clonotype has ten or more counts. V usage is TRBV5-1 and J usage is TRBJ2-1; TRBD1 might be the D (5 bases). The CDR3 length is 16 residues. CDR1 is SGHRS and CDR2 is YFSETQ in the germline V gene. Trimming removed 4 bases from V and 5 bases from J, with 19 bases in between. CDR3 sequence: CASSPPGKIFNNEQFF. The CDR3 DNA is TGCGCCAGCAGCCCACCAGGGAAAATCTTCAACAATGAGCAGTTCTTC. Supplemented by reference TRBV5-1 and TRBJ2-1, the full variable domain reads KAGVTQTPRYLIKTRGQQVTLSCSPISGHRSVSWYQQTPGQGLQFLFEYFSETQRNKGNFPGRFSGRQFSNSRSEMNVSTLELGDSALYLCASSPPGKIFNNEQFFGPGTRLTVL.

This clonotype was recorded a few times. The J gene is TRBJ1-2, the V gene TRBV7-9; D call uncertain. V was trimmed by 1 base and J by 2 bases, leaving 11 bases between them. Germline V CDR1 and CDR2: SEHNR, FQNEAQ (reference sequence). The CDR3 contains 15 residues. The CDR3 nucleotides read TGTGCCAGCAGCTTAGAGGCCAGCTCGAACTATGGCTACACCTTC. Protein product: CASSLEASSNYGYTF.

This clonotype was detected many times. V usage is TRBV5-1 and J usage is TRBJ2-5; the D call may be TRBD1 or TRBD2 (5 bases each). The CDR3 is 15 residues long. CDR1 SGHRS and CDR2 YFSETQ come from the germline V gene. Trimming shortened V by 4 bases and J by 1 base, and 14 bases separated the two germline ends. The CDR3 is CASSPEAQGQETQYF. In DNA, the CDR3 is TGCGCCAGCAGCCCGGAGGCCCAGGGCCAAGAGACCCAGTACTTC.

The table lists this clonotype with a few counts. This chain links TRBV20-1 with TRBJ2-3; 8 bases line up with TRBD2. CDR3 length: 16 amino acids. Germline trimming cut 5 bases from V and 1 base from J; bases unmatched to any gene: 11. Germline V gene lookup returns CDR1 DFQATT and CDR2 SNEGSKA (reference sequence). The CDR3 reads CSAESGSGIRTDTQYF. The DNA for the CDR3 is TGCAGTGCTGAGAGCGGTAGCGGGATTCGCACAGATACGCAGTATTTT.

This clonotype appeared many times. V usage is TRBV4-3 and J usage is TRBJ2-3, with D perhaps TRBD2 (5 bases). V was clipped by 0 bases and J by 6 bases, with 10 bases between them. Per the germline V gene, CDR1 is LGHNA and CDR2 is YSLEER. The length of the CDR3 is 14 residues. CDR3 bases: TGCGCCAGCAGCCAAGATTGGGAGTCGGATACGCAGTATTTT. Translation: CASSQDWESDTQYF.

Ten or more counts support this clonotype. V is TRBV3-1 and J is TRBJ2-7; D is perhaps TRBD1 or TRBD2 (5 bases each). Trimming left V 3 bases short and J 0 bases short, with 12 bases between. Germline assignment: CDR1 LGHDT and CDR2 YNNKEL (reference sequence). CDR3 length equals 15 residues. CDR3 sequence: CASSHGPGPSYEQYF. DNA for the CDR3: TGTGCCAGCAGCCATGGACCGGGACCCTCCTACGAGCAGTACTTC.

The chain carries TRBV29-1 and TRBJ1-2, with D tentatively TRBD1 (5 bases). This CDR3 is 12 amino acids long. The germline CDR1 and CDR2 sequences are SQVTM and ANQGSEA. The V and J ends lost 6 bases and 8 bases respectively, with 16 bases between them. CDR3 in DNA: TGCAGCGTGGGAAGTCAGGGAAGAGGCTACACCTTC. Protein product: CSVGSQGRGYTF.

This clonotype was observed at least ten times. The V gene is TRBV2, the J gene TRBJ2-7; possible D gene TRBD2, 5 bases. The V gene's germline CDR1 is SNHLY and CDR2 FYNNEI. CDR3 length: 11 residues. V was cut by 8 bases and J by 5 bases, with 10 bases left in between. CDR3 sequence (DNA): TGTGCCAGCGTGGACTTGAACGAGCAGTACTTC. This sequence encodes CASVDLNEQYF. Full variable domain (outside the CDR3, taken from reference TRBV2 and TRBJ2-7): EPEVTQTPSHQVTQMGQEVILRCVPISNHLYFYWYRQILGQKVEFLVSFYNNEISEKSEIFDDQFSVERPDGSNFTLKIRSTKLEDSAMYFCASVDLNEQYFGPGTRLTVT.

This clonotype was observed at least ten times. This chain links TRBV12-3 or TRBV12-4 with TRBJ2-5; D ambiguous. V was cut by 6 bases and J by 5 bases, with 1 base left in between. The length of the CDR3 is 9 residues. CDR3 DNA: TGTGCCAGCAGCGAGACCCAGTACTTC. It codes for CASSETQYF.

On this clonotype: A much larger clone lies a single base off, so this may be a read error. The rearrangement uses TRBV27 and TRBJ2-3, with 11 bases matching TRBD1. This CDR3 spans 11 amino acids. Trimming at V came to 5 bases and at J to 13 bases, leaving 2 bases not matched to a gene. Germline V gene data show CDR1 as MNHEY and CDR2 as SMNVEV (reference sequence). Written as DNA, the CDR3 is TGTGCCAGCAGTCCGGGACAGGGGGAGTATTTT. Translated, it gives CASSPGQGEYF.

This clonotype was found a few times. CDR3: CATGTGRTYEQYF. The CDR3 DNA reads as TGTGCCACCGGGACAGGGCGAACCTACGAGCAGTACTTC. J is TRBJ2-7 and V is TRBV7-8; 9 nucleotides line up with TRBD1. Germline CDR1 SGHVS, CDR2 FQNEAQ. CDR3 size: 13 residues. The J segment lost 2 bases and the V segment lost 10 bases, leaving 6 bases of the junction unmatched.